This TCR beta chain was documented in a study of TIL therapy for anti-PD-1-resistant metastatic lung cancer. Study at large: Half of patients were current or former smokers.

The CDR3 has 15 residues. V was cut by 5 bases and J by 7 bases, with 18 bases left in between. The germline gives CDR1 PRHDT, CDR2 FYEKMQ (reference sequence). This was the immunoSEQ v3 assay. TCRdb's table, derived via immunoSEQ multiplex PCR, lists solely in-frame clones and lacks some. The sample has under 100,000 clones, about three fifths seen once. As for time point: pre-treatment sample, taken before nivolumab and TIL therapy. The tumor samples were excised metastases, mostly pleural nodules or supraclavicular lymph nodes. Patients then received nivolumab; progressors got lymphodepletion, TIL and IL-2.

The gene calls are TRBV13 and TRBJ2-1; D is possibly TRBD1 (5 bases). The source is a person between 25 and 79 years old with non-small cell lung cancer. The sample in question was tumor tissue, obtained at baseline. The CDR3 DNA follows: TGTGCCAGCAGCCTCCCAAAGGGGTTGGGGAATGAGCAGTTCTTC. Encoded protein: CASSLPKGLGNEQFF.